A single sample gave rise to the 16 T cell receptor beta chains below, sequenced in a study of blood T cell repertoires in COVID-19. TCRdb's table, derived via immunoSEQ multiplex PCR, lists solely in-frame clones and lacks some. The table includes 200,000 to 300,000 clones, approximately 88% detected once. The sample consisted of peripheral blood. These receptors were collected from a woman in her 30s with COVID-19, enrolled during active disease.

The chain is built from TRBV29-1 and TRBJ2-1, with D tentatively TRBD2 (6 bases). V lost 7 bases to trimming and J lost 6 bases, with 22 bases between them. Germline CDR1 and CDR2: SQVTM and ANQGSEA. CDR3 size: 15 residues. The CDR3 region has the DNA TGCAGCGGCAAAAACCGACTAGACTCTAGCAATGAGCAGTTCTTC. As protein: CSGKNRLDSSNEQFF.

The chain uses TRBV24-1 and TRBJ2-7, with TRBD1 as a possible D gene (5 bases). CDR3 length: 16 residues. Trimming removed 3 bases at V and 1 base at J, with 15 bases between. Germline V gives CDR1 KGHDR, CDR2 SFDVKD. The CDR3 loop is CATSDRSRVVSYEQYF. Here the CDR3 DNA reads TGTGCCACCAGTGATCGATCCAGGGTTGTGTCCTACGAGCAGTACTTC.

The CDR3 protein is CASSLVVSGSYNEQFF. In DNA, the CDR3 is TGTGCCAGCAGTTTGGTTGTTAGCGGGAGTTACAATGAGCAGTTCTTC. V usage is TRBV28 and J usage is TRBJ2-1; TRBD2 aligns across 9 bases. Germline V gives CDR1 MDHEN, CDR2 SYDVKM. The CDR3 runs 16 residues. The junction had 7 bases not matched to a gene; V was cut back by 3 bases and J by 4 bases.

The V gene is TRBV7-9, the J gene TRBJ1-3; weak D call: TRBD1 (6 bases). The CDR3 runs 11 residues. Germline values: CDR1 SEHNR, CDR2 FQNEAQ (reference sequence). With 5 bases removed from V and 16 bases from J, the gap between germline ends came to 15 bases. This CDR3 reads CASSVAGVSYF. CDR3 nucleotides: TGTGCCAGCAGCGTTGCAGGGGTCTCGTATTTT.

The J gene is TRBJ2-1, the V gene TRBV6-2 or TRBV6-3; 10 nucleotides align to TRBD2. The CDR3 has 17 amino acids. Germline CDR1 and CDR2: MNHEY and SVGEGT. Trimming took 5 bases from V and 9 from J; bases not matched to a gene: 16. The CDR3 DNA is TGTGCCAGCAGTGCCTCGGGAGCGGGGGGGCTTGGTGGTGAGCAGTTCTTC. Its protein product is CASSASGAGGLGGEQFF.

The chain recombines TRBV28 with TRBJ2-7, with 7 bases that match TRBD1. Germline CDR1 reads MDHEN; CDR2 reads SYDVKM. The CDR3 is 14 amino acids. J gave up 5 bases and V 5 bases, and 9 bases lay outside the gene matches. CDR3 sequence reads: CASSLSGTEDEQYF. The CDR3 DNA follows: TGTGCCAGCAGTCTCTCCGGGACAGAGGACGAGCAGTACTTC.

This rearrangement joins TRBV7-2 to TRBJ1-4; TRBD1 matches 7 bases. CDR1 and CDR2 (germline): SGHTA, FQGNSA. The CDR3 covers 15 residues. V lost 1 base, J lost 5 bases, and 4 bases stayed unmatched. The CDR3 nucleotides are TGTGCCAGCAGCTTAGTCTACAGGGGCAATGAAAAACTGTTTTTT. It yields the protein CASSLVYRGNEKLFF.

This CDR3 reads CASSQDWQISYNEQFF. CDR3 DNA sequence: TGTGCCAGCAGCCAAGATTGGCAGATTTCTTACAATGAGCAGTTCTTC. The genes are TRBV3-1 (or the pseudogene TRBV3-2) and TRBJ2-1; D is unclear. CDR3 length: 16 amino acids. Per germline, CDR1 LGHDT and CDR2 YNNKEL (reference sequence). The germline V and J ends were trimmed by 0 bases and 4 bases, with 13 bases remaining between them.

The chain is built from TRBV27 and TRBJ2-4; 16 nucleotides align to TRBD2. Looked up from germline, CDR1 is MNHEY and CDR2 is SMNVEV (reference sequence). V lost 4 bases, J lost 2 bases, and 5 bases stayed unmatched. The CDR3 extends over 18 amino acids. CDR3 nucleotide sequence: TGTGCCAGCAGTTGGGGACTAGCGGGAGGGCTCCCCAAAAACATTCAGTACTTC. As protein: CASSWGLAGGLPKNIQYF.

The sample holds one count of this clone. The chain has TRBV6-4 and TRBJ1-1; D possibly corresponds to TRBD1 (6 bases). Trimming took off 6 bases at V and 1 base at J, with 9 bases between the two ends. Germline V gives CDR1 MRHNA, CDR2 SNTAGT. This CDR3 is 13 amino acids long. Here the CDR3 DNA reads TGTGCCAGCAGCGAACAGGGGAACACTGAAGCTTTCTTT. The encoded protein is CASSEQGNTEAFF.

The chain couples TRBV11-2 to TRBJ2-3; tentatively, D is TRBD2 (5 bases). Germline loops: CDR1 SGHAT, CDR2 FQNNGV. The CDR3 is 16 amino acids. V lost 5 bases, J lost 0 bases, and 15 bases lay in between. CDR3 loop: CASSPRRSSSTDTQYF. In DNA, the CDR3 is TGTGCCAGCAGCCCCCGGAGGTCCTCTAGCACAGATACGCAGTATTTT.

This chain joins TRBV2 and TRBJ1-4; 8 nucleotides line up with TRBD1. V lost 6 bases, J lost 3 bases, and 6 bases stayed unmatched. This CDR3 comprises 15 residues. Germline values: CDR1 SNHLY, CDR2 FYNNEI. The CDR3 loop is CASSVNRGANEKLFF. For the CDR3, the DNA is TGTGCCAGCAGCGTCAACAGGGGGGCTAATGAAAAACTGTTTTTT.

V and J are TRBV2 and TRBJ2-7, with a tentative D call TRBD1 (7 bases). The germline CDR1 and CDR2 sequences are SNHLY and FYNNEI. Trimming shortened V by 4 bases and J by 2 bases, and 15 bases separated the two germline ends. This CDR3 is built from 15 residues. This chain's CDR3 is CASSAQQGTAYEQYF. DNA for the CDR3: TGTGCCAGCAGTGCCCAACAGGGGACTGCCTACGAGCAGTACTTC.

In this sample, this clone turned up once. The gene calls are TRBV5-6 and TRBJ2-1; D unresolved. Trimming removed 2 bases from V and 3 bases from J, with 9 bases in between. Germline assignment: CDR1 SGHDT and CDR2 YYEEEE. CDR3 length: 14 residues. The CDR3 loop reads CASSFEVYYNEQFF. CDR3 sequence (DNA): TGTGCCAGCAGCTTCGAGGTATACTACAATGAGCAGTTCTTC.

This clone has a handful of counts. The chain combines TRBV5-4 with TRBJ1-1, with D possibly matching TRBD1 (5 bases). The CDR3 extends over 11 amino acids. V lost 2 bases and J 10 bases, leaving 9 bases between the germline ends. The V gene's germline CDR1 is SGHNT and CDR2 YYREEE (reference sequence). Here the CDR3 reads CASSFGARAFF. Here the CDR3 DNA reads TGTGCCAGCAGCTTTGGGGCGAGAGCTTTCTTT. The variable domain in full, completed from reference TRBV5-4 and TRBJ1-1, reads ETGVTQSPTHLIKTRGQQVTLRCSSQSGHNTVSWYQQALGQGPQFIFQYYREEENGRGNFPPRFSGLQFPNYSSELNVNALELDDSALYLCASSFGARAFFGQGTRLTVV.

The V gene is TRBV5-6, the J gene TRBJ1-3; 8 bases line up with TRBD1. The CDR3 has 19 amino acids. V dropped 2 bases and J dropped 4; count of bases not matched to a gene: 17. Germline CDR1 and CDR2: SGHDT and YYEEEE. CDR3: CASSLKDRAVYSGGNTIYF. CDR3 DNA sequence: TGTGCCAGCAGCTTAAAGGACAGGGCAGTATACTCTGGCGGAAACACCATATATTTT.